The 27 T cell receptor beta chains in this list originate from one sample, sequenced in a study of blood T cell repertoires in COVID-19. The method was immunoSEQ multiplex PCR; TCRdb's version includes in-frame clones alone and lacks a portion of them. The profile shows under 250,000 clones, approximately 86% of them singletons. The sequenced sample consisted of peripheral blood. These receptors were collected from a woman aged 80 or over with acute or convalescent COVID-19.

This clone was recorded only once. The chain combines TRBV18 with TRBJ1-1; no reliable D call. There are 14 residues in the CDR3. The germline gives CDR1 KGHSH, CDR2 LQKENI. V shed 3 bases and J shed 6 bases, with 14 bases lying between them. In DNA form, the CDR3 reads TGTGCCAGCTCACCGAATCCTGTAACGGCTGAAGCTTTCTTT. The encoded protein is CASSPNPVTAEAFF.

J is TRBJ2-5 and V is TRBV4-1, with D perhaps matching TRBD2 (6 bases). The CDR3 spans 16 residues. Germline CDR1 is MGHRA and CDR2 is YSYEKL. The V end lost 0 bases, the J end lost 5 bases, and 16 bases lay between the germline ends. CDR3 protein: CASSQDPAGGFETQYF. CDR3 DNA: TGCGCCAGCAGCCAAGATCCGGCAGGAGGGTTCGAGACCCAGTACTTC.

The chain is built from TRBV7-8 and TRBJ1-3, with TRBD1 matching over 7 bases. The CDR3 covers 13 residues. Trimming cost V 6 bases and J 7 bases; bases outside gene matches: 6. Germline V gene data show CDR1 as SGHVS and CDR2 as FQNEAQ. CDR3 nucleotide sequence: TGTGCCAGCAGTCCTGGGACAGCCAACACCATATATTTT. Translation gives CASSPGTANTIYF. Using reference TRBV7-8 and TRBJ1-3 for the parts outside the CDR3, the full variable domain is GAGVSQSPRYKVAKRGQDVALRCDPISGHVSLFWYQQALGQGPEFLTYFQNEAQLDKSGLPSDRFFAERPEGSVSTLKIQRTQQEDSAVYLCASSPGTANTIYFGEGSWLTVV.

This chain connects TRBV9 to TRBJ2-7; D is possibly TRBD2 (6 bases). Trimming took off 1 base at V and 1 base at J, with 18 bases between the two ends. Germline V gene data show CDR1 as SGDLS and CDR2 as YYNGEE. The CDR3 length is 17 residues. CDR3 region: CASSVTAGAGYSYEQYF. The DNA for the CDR3 is TGTGCCAGCAGCGTAACTGCCGGGGCGGGATATTCCTACGAGCAGTACTTC.

V is TRBV5-1 and J is TRBJ1-5; 7 positions match TRBD1. This CDR3 region has 14 residues. CDR1 SGHRS and CDR2 YFSETQ come from the germline V gene. The V segment lost 4 bases and the J segment 1 base; nucleotides outside the gene matches: 2. CDR3 residues: CASSRDSSNQPQHF. CDR3 coding DNA: TGCGCCAGCAGCAGGGACAGCAGCAATCAGCCCCAGCATTTT.

This clone was seen once. The rearrangement uses TRBV6-2 or TRBV6-3 and TRBJ2-5; 11 bases agree with TRBD2. Per germline, CDR1 MNHEY and CDR2 SVGEGT. This CDR3 has 15 residues. V gave up 5 bases and J gave up 3 bases; unmatched junction bases: 5. The CDR3 protein is CASSLFSGGEETQYF. CDR3 sequence (DNA): TGTGCCAGCAGTCTCTTTAGCGGGGGGGAAGAGACCCAGTACTTC.

This clone was detected only once. The chain uses TRBV18 and TRBJ1-2, with TRBD1 as a possible D gene (5 bases). Trimming removed 3 bases from V and 6 bases from J, with 17 bases in between. The CDR3 covers 15 residues. The V gene's germline CDR1 is KGHSH and CDR2 LQKENI. CDR3 protein: CASSPVSGGKNGYTF. The CDR3 nucleotides are TGTGCCAGCTCACCGGTGTCGGGGGGGAAAAATGGCTACACCTTC.

This chain links TRBV6-5 with TRBJ1-4; the match to TRBD1 covers 8 bases. CDR1 is MNHEY, CDR2 SVGAGI, per germline. The J segment lost 2 bases and the V segment lost 5 bases, leaving 4 bases of the junction unmatched. This CDR3 is built from 15 residues. For the CDR3, the DNA is TGTGCCAGCAGTCTGGACAGGGTTACTAATGAAAAACTGTTTTTT. As protein: CASSLDRVTNEKLFF.

A remark on this clone: Other nucleotide sequences from this sample produce the same CDR3. The chain uses TRBV11-3 and TRBJ1-6; possibly TRBD1 for D (5 bases). Trimming left V 3 bases short and J 6 bases short, with 9 bases between. Germline CDR1 SGHNT, CDR2 YENEEA. CDR3 size: 14 residues. CDR3 protein: CASSLGGGNSPLHF. CDR3 nucleotide sequence: TGTGCCAGCAGCTTGGGGGGTGGTAATTCACCCCTCCACTTT.

The rearrangement uses TRBV9 and TRBJ2-1, with 7 bases identical to TRBD2. Trimming took 0 bases from V and 4 from J; bases not matched to a gene: 7. CDR3 length equals 16 residues. Germline CDR1 reads SGDLS; CDR2 reads YYNGEE. CDR3: CASSVGPAGIYNEQFF. The CDR3 coding sequence is TGTGCCAGCAGCGTAGGCCCAGCGGGGATTTACAATGAGCAGTTCTTC.

The genes are TRBV12-3 or TRBV12-4 and TRBJ1-5; D not certain. With 3 bases removed from V and 9 bases from J, the gap between germline ends came to 12 bases. This CDR3 region has 13 residues. CDR3 DNA sequence: TGTGCCAGCAGTTTCCGCGAAGAGGTGCCCCAGCATTTT. Amino acids: CASSFREEVPQHF.

V gene TRBV7-2 combines with J gene TRBJ1-5; tentative D call: TRBD1 (5 bases). This CDR3 is built from 14 residues. The ends were cut back, 5 bases at V and 9 bases at J, with 17 bases in the middle. Germline-derived CDR1 and CDR2 are SGHTA and FQGNSA. The chain's CDR3 is CASSPTAQRGPQHF. In DNA form, the CDR3 reads TGTGCCAGCAGCCCGACAGCCCAGCGGGGGCCCCAGCATTTT.

The genes are TRBV4-1 and TRBJ2-3, with 10 bases aligning to TRBD2. CDR1 is MGHRA and CDR2 is YSYEKL in the germline V gene. CDR3 length: 17 amino acids. Germline trimming cut 0 bases from V and 6 bases from J; bases unmatched to any gene: 9. CDR3 sequence: CASSQESPSGGGDTQYF. The CDR3 DNA is TGCGCCAGCAGCCAAGAATCCCCTAGCGGGGGCGGTGATACGCAGTATTTT.

This rearrangement joins TRBV24-1 to TRBJ1-3, with a weak D call TRBD1 (5 bases). Germline CDR1 and CDR2: KGHDR and SFDVKD. The CDR3 is 14 amino acids. V was shortened by 2 bases and J by 4 bases, with 8 bases between the two germline ends. CDR3 in DNA: TGTGCCACCAGTGATTCCAGGGCCGGAAACACCATATATTTT. Translated: CATSDSRAGNTIYF.

V usage is TRBV11-3 and J usage is TRBJ2-3; D is perhaps TRBD1 (6 bases). The CDR3 has 13 residues. Germline values: CDR1 SGHNT, CDR2 YENEEA. With 3 bases removed from V and 4 bases from J, the gap between germline ends came to 8 bases. CDR3: CASSFAGADTQYF. DNA for the CDR3: TGTGCCAGCAGCTTTGCAGGGGCAGATACGCAGTATTTT.

The chain recombines TRBV3-1 (or the pseudogene TRBV3-2) with TRBJ2-2; tentatively, D is TRBD1 (6 bases). Trimming removed 8 bases at V and 7 bases at J, with 17 bases between. The CDR3 loop spans 14 amino acids. Looked up from germline, CDR1 is LGHDT and CDR2 is YNNKEL (reference sequence). The CDR3 bases are TGTGCCAGCGAACGCTACAGGGCAGACGGGGAGCTGTTTTTT. As protein: CASERYRADGELFF.

This clone showed up just a few times. This chain joins TRBV19 and TRBJ2-2, with D uncertain. V lost 3 bases, J lost 7 bases, and 18 bases lay in between. The CDR3 spans 16 residues. Germline V gives CDR1 LNHDA, CDR2 SQIVND (reference sequence). The CDR3 coding sequence is TGTGCCAGTAGTATCTTTAGTAGGTCGGCAGGCGGGGAGCTGTTTTTT. Translating gives CASSIFSRSAGGELFF.

The V call is TRBV5-1, the J call TRBJ2-3, with 9 bases that match TRBD2. The trim removed 0 bases at V and 1 base at J, leaving 9 bases unmatched. CDR3 length: 18 amino acids. The V gene's germline CDR1 is SGHRS and CDR2 YFSETQ. The CDR3 DNA follows: TGCGCCAGCAGCTTGGATCGCGGGGGGGCCGGGGGCACAGATACGCAGTATTTT. It specifies CASSLDRGGAGGTDTQYF.

The genes are TRBV5-6 and TRBJ2-1; weak D call: TRBD1 (5 bases). V shed 2 bases and J shed 0 bases, with 12 bases lying between them. The germline CDR1 and CDR2 sequences are SGHDT and YYEEEE. The CDR3 extends over 16 amino acids. CDR3 nucleotide sequence: TGTGCCAGCAGCTTTGGACATTTCTTCTCCTACAATGAGCAGTTCTTC. Protein product: CASSFGHFFSYNEQFF.

The genes are TRBV12-5 and TRBJ1-3; 9 nucleotides line up with TRBD1. The CDR3 contains 17 residues. Germline assignment: CDR1 LGHNT and CDR2 FRNRAP. V lost 5 bases and J lost 2; bases outside the gene matches: 10. CDR3 sequence reads: CASGGLGTGYTGNTIYF. The CDR3 nucleotides read TGTGCTAGTGGTGGCTTAGGGACAGGGTATACTGGAAACACCATATATTTT.

The chain carries TRBV6-5 and TRBJ2-4, with 8 positions matching TRBD1. Germline CDR1 is MNHEY and CDR2 is SVGAGI. CDR3 length: 14 amino acids. V trimming: 5 bases; J trimming: 5 bases; junction bases outside the gene matches: 5. CDR3 coding DNA: TGTGCCAGCAGTCAGGGGGCCGCGCAAAACATTCAGTACTTC. As protein: CASSQGAAQNIQYF.

The V and J genes are TRBV6-5 and TRBJ1-2; D ambiguous. CDR1 is MNHEY and CDR2 is SVGAGI in the germline V gene. The CDR3 extends over 13 amino acids. V was cut by 7 bases and J by 4 bases, with 13 bases left in between. The CDR3 region has the DNA TGTGCCAGCATCTACAGTTCTCCCTATGGCTACACCTTC. It is translated as CASIYSSPYGYTF.

The chain uses TRBV10-3 and TRBJ2-3, with 13 nucleotides matching TRBD2. The V and J ends lost 5 bases and 0 bases, in that order; junction bases with no gene match: 5. Germline loops: CDR1 ENHRY, CDR2 SYGVKD. The CDR3 has 17 amino acids. The CDR3 region has the DNA TGTGCCATCAGTTCGGGACTAGCGGGGAGAAGCACAGATACGCAGTATTTT. Amino acid sequence: CAISSGLAGRSTDTQYF.

V usage is TRBV6-2 or TRBV6-3 and J usage is TRBJ2-3, with 8 bases that match TRBD2. CDR3 length: 17 amino acids. Unmatched junction bases numbered 14, after V lost 4 bases and J lost 5 bases. CDR1 and CDR2 from the germline V gene are MNHEY and SVGEGT. In nucleotides, the CDR3 is TGTGCCAGCAGTTCTCCCCCCGGGGGGGGGCGAGGAGATACGCAGTATTTT. Translation: CASSSPPGGGRGDTQYF.

This chain links TRBV19 with TRBJ1-1; 7 bases align to TRBD1. V lost 6 bases to trimming and J lost 6 bases; unmatched junction nucleotides: 7. Germline V CDR1 and CDR2: LNHDA, SQIVND (reference sequence). The CDR3 sequence is 13 residues long. The CDR3 DNA follows: TGTGCCAGTAGACCCGGACAGGTGTCTGAAGCTTTCTTT. This translates into CASRPGQVSEAFF.

The chain combines TRBV7-9 with TRBJ2-1; TRBD2 might be the D (7 bases). Germline CDR1 is SEHNR and CDR2 is FQNEAQ (reference sequence). Trimming shortened V by 5 bases and J by 8 bases, and 19 bases separated the two germline ends. This CDR3 has 15 amino acids. As DNA, the CDR3 is TGTGCCAGCAGCCTACTCGCGGGGGCGCCGGATGAGCAGTTCTTC. Translation: CASSLLAGAPDEQFF. Supplemented by reference TRBV7-9 and TRBJ2-1, the full variable domain reads DTGVSQNPRHKITKRGQNVTFRCDPISEHNRLYWYRQTLGQGPEFLTYFQNEAQLEKSRLLSDRFSAERPKGSFSTLEIQRTEQGDSAMYLCASSLLAGAPDEQFFGPGTRLTVL.

The chain has TRBV15 and TRBJ1-1, with unresolved D. Germline V gene sequence: CDR1 LNHNV, CDR2 YYDKDF (reference sequence). The CDR3 has 15 amino acids. The V gene lost 2 bases and the J gene lost 2 bases, with 12 bases spanning the gap. CDR3 region: CATSRTSRQNTEAFF. The DNA of the CDR3 is TGTGCCACCAGCAGAACCTCCAGACAAAACACTGAAGCTTTCTTT.